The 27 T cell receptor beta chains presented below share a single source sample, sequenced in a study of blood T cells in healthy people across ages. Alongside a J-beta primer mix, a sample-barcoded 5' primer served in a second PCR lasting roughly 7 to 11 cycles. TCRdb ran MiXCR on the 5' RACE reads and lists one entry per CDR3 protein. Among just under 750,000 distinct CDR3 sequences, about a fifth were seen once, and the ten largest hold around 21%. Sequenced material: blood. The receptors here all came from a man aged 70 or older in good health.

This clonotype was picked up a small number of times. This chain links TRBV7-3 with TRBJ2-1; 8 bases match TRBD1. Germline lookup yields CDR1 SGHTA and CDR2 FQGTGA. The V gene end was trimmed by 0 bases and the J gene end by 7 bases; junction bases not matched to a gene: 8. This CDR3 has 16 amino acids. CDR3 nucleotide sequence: TGTGCCAGCAGCTTAACGTCCAGGGGGCTTGGTAATGAGCAGTTCTTC. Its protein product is CASSLTSRGLGNEQFF.

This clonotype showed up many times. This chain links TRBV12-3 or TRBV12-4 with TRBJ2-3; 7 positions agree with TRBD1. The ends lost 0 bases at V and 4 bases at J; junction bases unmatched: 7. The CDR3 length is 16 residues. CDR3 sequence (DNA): TGTGCCAGCAGTTTAGCGCGGTCAGGGGGAGCAGATACGCAGTATTTT. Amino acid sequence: CASSLARSGGADTQYF.

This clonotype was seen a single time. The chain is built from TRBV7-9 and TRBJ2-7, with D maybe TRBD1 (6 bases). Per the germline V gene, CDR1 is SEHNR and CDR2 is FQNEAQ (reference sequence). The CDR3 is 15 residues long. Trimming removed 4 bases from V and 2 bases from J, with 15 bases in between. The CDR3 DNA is TGTGCCAGCAGCTCCTCCCAGGACAGTGCCTACGAGCAGTACTTC. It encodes CASSSSQDSAYEQYF.

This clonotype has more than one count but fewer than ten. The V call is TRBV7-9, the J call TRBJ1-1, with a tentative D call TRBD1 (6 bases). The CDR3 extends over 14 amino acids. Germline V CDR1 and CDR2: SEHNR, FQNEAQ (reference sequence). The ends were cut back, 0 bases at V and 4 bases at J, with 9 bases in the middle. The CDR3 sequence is CASSLAQGGTEAFF. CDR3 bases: TGTGCCAGCAGCTTAGCGCAAGGGGGCACTGAAGCTTTCTTT.

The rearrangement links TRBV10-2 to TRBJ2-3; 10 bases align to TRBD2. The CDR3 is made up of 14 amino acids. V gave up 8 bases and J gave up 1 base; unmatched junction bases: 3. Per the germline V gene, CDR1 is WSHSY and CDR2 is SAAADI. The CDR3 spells CASASGGGTDTQYF. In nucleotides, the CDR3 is TGCGCCAGCGCAAGCGGGGGGGGCACAGATACGCAGTATTTT.

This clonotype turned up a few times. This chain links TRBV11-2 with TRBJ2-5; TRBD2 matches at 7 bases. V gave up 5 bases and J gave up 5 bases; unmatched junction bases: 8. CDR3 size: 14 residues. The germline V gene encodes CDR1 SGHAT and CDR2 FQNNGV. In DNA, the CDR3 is TGTGCCAGCAGCCGTCTGACTAGCCCCGAGACCCAGTACTTC. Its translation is CASSRLTSPETQYF.

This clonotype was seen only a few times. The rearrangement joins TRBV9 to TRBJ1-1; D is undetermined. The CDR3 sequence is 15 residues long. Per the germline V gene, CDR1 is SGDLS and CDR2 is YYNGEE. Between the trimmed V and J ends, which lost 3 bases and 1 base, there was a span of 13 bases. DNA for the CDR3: TGTGCCAGCAGCGCCGAGGGAGGGTCGAACACTGAAGCTTTCTTT. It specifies CASSAEGGSNTEAFF.

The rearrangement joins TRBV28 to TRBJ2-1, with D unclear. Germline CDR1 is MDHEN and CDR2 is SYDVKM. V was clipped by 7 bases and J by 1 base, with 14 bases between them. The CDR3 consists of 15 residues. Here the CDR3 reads CASTVGGVSYNEQFF. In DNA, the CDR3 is TGTGCCAGCACCGTTGGCGGAGTGTCCTACAATGAGCAGTTCTTC. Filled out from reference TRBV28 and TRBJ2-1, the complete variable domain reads DVKVTQSSRYLVKRTGEKVFLECVQDMDHENMFWYRQDPGLGLRLIYFSYDVKMKEKGDIPEGYSVSREKKERFSLILESASTNQTSMYLCASTVGGVSYNEQFFGPGTRLTVL.

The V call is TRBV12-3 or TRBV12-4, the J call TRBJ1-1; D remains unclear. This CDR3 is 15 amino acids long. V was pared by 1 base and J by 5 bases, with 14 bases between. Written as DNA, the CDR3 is TGTGCCAGCAGTTTAGATGTGGGGTATGGGACTGAAGCTTTCTTT. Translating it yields CASSLDVGYGTEAFF.

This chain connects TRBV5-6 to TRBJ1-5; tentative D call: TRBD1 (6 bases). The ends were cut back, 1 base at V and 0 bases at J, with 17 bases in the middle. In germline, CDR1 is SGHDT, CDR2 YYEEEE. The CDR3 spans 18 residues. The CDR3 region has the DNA TGTGCCAGCAGCTTGAGGGGGGGACAACTCTATAGCAATCAGCCCCAGCATTTT. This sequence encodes CASSLRGGQLYSNQPQHF.

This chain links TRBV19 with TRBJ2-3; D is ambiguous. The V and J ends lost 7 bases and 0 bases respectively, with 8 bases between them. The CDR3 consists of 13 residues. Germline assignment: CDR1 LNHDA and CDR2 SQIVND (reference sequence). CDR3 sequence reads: CASNMGSTDTQYF. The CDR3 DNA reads TGTGCCAGTAACATGGGTAGCACAGATACGCAGTATTTT.

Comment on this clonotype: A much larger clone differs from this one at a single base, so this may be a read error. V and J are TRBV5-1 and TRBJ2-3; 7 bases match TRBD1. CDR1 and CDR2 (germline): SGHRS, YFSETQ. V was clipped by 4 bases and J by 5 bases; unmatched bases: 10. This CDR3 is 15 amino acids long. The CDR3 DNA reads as TGCGCCAGCAGCCAAACAGGGGACACCAAAGATACGCAGTATTTT. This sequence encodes CASSQTGDTKDTQYF.

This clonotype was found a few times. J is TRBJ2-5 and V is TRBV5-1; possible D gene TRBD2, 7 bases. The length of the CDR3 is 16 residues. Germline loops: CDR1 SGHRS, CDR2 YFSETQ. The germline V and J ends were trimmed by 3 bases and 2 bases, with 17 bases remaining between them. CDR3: CASSSQGTTRQETQYF. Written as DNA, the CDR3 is TGCGCCAGCAGCTCCCAGGGGACTACGAGACAAGAGACCCAGTACTTC. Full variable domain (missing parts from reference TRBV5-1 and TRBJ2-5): KAGVTQTPRYLIKTRGQQVTLSCSPISGHRSVSWYQQTPGQGLQFLFEYFSETQRNKGNFPGRFSGRQFSNSRSEMNVSTLELGDSALYLCASSSQGTTRQETQYFGPGTRLLVL.

CDR3 region: CASSLETNTQYF. The DNA of the CDR3 is TGTGCCAGCAGCTTAGAGACAAATACGCAGTATTTT. This chain uses TRBV7-2 with TRBJ2-3; D is uncertain. Trimming shortened V by 1 base and J by 7 bases, and 6 bases separated the two germline ends. Germline V lookup: CDR1 SGHTA, CDR2 FQGNSA. CDR3 size: 12 residues.

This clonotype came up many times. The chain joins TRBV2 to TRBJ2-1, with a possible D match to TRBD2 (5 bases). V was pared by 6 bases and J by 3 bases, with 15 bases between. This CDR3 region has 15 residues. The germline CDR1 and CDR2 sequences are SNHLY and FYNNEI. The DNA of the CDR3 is TGTGCCAGCAGGGCTTTGGCGGGCAACTACAATGAGCAGTTCTTC. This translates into CASRALAGNYNEQFF.

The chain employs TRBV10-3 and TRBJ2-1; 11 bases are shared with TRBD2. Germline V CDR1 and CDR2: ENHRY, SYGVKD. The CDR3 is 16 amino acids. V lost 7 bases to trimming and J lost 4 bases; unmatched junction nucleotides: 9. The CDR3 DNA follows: TGTGCCATCATGGCTAGCGGGGGGCGAGATTACAATGAGCAGTTCTTC. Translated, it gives CAIMASGGRDYNEQFF.

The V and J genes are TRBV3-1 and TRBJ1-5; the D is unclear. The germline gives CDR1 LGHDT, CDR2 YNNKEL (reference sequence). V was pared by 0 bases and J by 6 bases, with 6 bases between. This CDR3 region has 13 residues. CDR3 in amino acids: CASSQERGQPQHF. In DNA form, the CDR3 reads TGTGCCAGCAGCCAAGAGCGCGGTCAGCCCCAGCATTTT. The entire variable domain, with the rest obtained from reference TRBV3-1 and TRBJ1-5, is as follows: DTAVSQTPKYLVTQMGNDKSIKCEQNLGHDTMYWYKQDSKKFLKIMFSYNNKELIINETVPNRFSPKSPDKAHLNLHINSLELGDSAVYFCASSQERGQPQHFGDGTRLSIL.

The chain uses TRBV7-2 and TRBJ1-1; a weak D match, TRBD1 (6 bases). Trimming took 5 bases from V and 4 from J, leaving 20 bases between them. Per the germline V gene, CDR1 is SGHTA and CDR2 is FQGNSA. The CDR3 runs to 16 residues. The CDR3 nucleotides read TGTGCCAGCAGCCCCTACAGGGTCTCGGATGTCACTGAAGCTTTCTTT. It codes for CASSPYRVSDVTEAFF.

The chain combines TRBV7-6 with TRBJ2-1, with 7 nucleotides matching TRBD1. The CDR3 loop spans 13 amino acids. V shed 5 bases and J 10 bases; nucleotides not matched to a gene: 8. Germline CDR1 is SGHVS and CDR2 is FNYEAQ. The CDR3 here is CASSADRPNEQFF. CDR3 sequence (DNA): TGTGCCAGCAGCGCGGACAGGCCCAACGAGCAGTTCTTC.

CDR3 DNA sequence: TGCAGTGCTAGAGACCCTGGGGGGGGTGGAGATACGCAGTATTTT. Translation: CSARDPGGGGDTQYF. The chain is built from TRBV20-1 and TRBJ2-3, with TRBD2 identical over 7 bases. Germline-derived CDR1 and CDR2 are DFQATT and SNEGSKA (reference sequence). The CDR3 runs 15 residues. J was trimmed by 5 bases and V by 0 bases; bases with no gene match: 8.

In nucleotides, the CDR3 is TGCAGCGTTGGTGGAGGGGCTGGTAACTATGGCTACACCTTC. Protein: CSVGGGAGNYGYTF. The chain employs TRBV29-1 and TRBJ1-2; the D gene is possibly TRBD1 (5 bases). This CDR3 has 14 residues. The V end was cut by 4 bases, the J end by 1 base, with 13 bases between. Germline V lookup: CDR1 SQVTM, CDR2 ANQGSEA.

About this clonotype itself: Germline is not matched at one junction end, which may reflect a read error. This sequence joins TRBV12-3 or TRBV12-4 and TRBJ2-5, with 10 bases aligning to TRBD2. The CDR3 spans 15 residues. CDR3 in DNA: TGTGTCAGCAGTTACCTAGCGGGAGAGGTGGAGACCCAGTACTTC. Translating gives CVSSYLAGEVETQYF.

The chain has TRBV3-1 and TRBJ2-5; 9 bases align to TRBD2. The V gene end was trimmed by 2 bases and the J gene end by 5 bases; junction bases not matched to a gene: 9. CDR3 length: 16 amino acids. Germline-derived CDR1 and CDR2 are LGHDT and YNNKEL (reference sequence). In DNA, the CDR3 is TGTGCCAGCAGCCAAAAGGTCGGTAGCGGGAGTGAGACCCAGTACTTC. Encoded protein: CASSQKVGSGSETQYF.

The CDR3 region has the DNA TGTGCCAGCAGTTACACAGGGAATTACAATCAGCCCCAGCATTTT. Translation: CASSYTGNYNQPQHF. This chain links TRBV27 with TRBJ1-5; a weak D match, TRBD1 (6 bases). From germline, CDR1 is MNHEY and CDR2 SMNVEV (reference sequence). The CDR3 is made up of 15 amino acids. Trimming removed 4 bases at V and 3 bases at J, with 13 bases between.

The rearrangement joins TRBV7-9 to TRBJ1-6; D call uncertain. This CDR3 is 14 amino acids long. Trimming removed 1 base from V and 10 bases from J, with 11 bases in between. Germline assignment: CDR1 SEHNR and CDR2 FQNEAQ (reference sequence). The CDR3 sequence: CASSLGGEHSPLHF. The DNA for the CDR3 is TGTGCCAGCAGCTTAGGGGGTGAGCACTCACCCCTCCACTTT.

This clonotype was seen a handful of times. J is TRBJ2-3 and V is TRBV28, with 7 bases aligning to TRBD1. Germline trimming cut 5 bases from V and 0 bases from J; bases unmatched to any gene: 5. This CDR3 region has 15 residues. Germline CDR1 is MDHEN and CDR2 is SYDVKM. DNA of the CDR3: TGTGCCAGCAGTCTAACAGGGGCTAGCACAGATACGCAGTATTTT. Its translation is CASSLTGASTDTQYF.

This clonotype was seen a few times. The CDR3 bases are TGTGCCAGCAGTTACCGGGTTATCCAAGAGACCCAGTACTTC. This translates into CASSYRVIQETQYF. The gene calls are TRBV6-6 and TRBJ2-5, with unresolved D. V was cut by 2 bases and J by 1 base, with 8 bases left in between. The CDR3 contains 14 residues. Looked up from germline, CDR1 is MNHNY and CDR2 is SVGAGI (reference sequence).